The 3 T cell receptor beta chains in this list originate from one sample, sequenced in a study of control samples from healthy donors and cancer patients. Measured with immunoSEQ multiplex PCR; TCRdb has only the in-frame clones, and not every one. The data contain 150,000 to 200,000 clones, about 90% of them singletons. What was sequenced was blood. Receptors were obtained from a middle-aged woman in good health.

The chain joins TRBV9 to TRBJ1-2; no clear D gene. V was shortened by 4 bases and J by 2 bases, with 9 bases between the two germline ends. This CDR3 contains 13 residues. In germline, CDR1 is SGDLS, CDR2 YYNGEE. Here the CDR3 reads CASSSLTNYGYTF. In nucleotides, the CDR3 is TGTGCCAGCAGCTCCCTCACGAACTATGGCTACACCTTC.

The V and J genes are TRBV5-1 and TRBJ2-5, with TRBD1 matching 8 bases. CDR3 size: 17 residues. V lost 0 bases and J lost 0; bases outside the gene matches: 7. CDR1 and CDR2 (germline): SGHRS, YFSETQ. CDR3 amino acids: CASSLGPGQENQETQYF. The CDR3 DNA sequence: TGCGCCAGCAGCTTGGGACCGGGACAGGAGAACCAAGAGACCCAGTACTTC.

The chain recombines TRBV2 with TRBJ2-2; 9 positions agree with TRBD1. The length of the CDR3 is 16 residues. Germline assignment: CDR1 SNHLY and CDR2 FYNNEI. The junction had 6 bases not matched to a gene; V was cut back by 1 base and J by 6 bases. The CDR3 DNA sequence: TGTGCCAGCAGTGAAGGGGGACAGGGTTTTGCCGGGGAGCTGTTTTTT. The encoded protein is CASSEGGQGFAGELFF. Complete variable domain (other parts from reference TRBV2 and TRBJ2-2): EPEVTQTPSHQVTQMGQEVILRCVPISNHLYFYWYRQILGQKVEFLVSFYNNEISEKSEIFDDQFSVERPDGSNFTLKIRSTKLEDSAMYFCASSEGGQGFAGELFFGEGSRLTVL.